This TCR beta chain emerged from a study of blood T cell repertoires in COVID-19. Study-wide context: COVID-19 samples collected from the United States, Italy and Spain covered acute and convalescent phases. From T cells, B-cell-depleted T cells, or PBMCs came the material, which was cDNA or gDNA.

Sequencing was performed with immunoSEQ multiplex PCR; in TCRdb, only in-frame clones are kept and a portion is missing. Of around 250,000 clones listed, over 80% are singletons. Germline loops: CDR1 SGHVS, CDR2 FNYEAQ. With V trimmed by 8 bases and J by 4 bases, 13 bases remained unmatched. The CDR3 is 16 residues long. Sequencing input: peripheral blood. This sequence joins TRBV7-6 and TRBJ2-5, with 10 bases that match TRBD2. The source is a man aged 30 to 39 who had recovered from COVID-19. Here the CDR3 DNA reads TGTGCCAGCCTTGGGACTAGCGTCCCCGGAGGAGAGACCCAGTACTTC. Translated, it gives CASLGTSVPGGETQYF.